This TCR beta chain emerged from a study of Ad26.COV2.S vaccination and SARS-CoV-2 variants. The method was immunoSEQ multiplex PCR; TCRdb's version includes in-frame clones alone and lacks a portion of them. The table shows roughly 420,000 clones, with approximately 90% occurring only once. Germline V gives CDR1 SGHVS, CDR2 FQNEAQ. V was shortened by 5 bases and J by 3 bases, with 8 bases between the two germline ends. The CDR3 covers 12 residues. Findings of the study overall: Vaccine recipients surpassed placebo recipients in spike-specific TCR breadth.

Treatment described: some 19 received Ad26.COV2.S at low or high dose, single or two shots; roughly five received placebo; per-sample allocation not given. Samples were taken on day 63 after the first vaccine or placebo injection. On this clone itself: As yet, its antigen is unknown.

This TCR came from a person between 18 and 65 years old who received the Ad26.COV2.S COVID-19 vaccine or a placebo. Sample: peripheral blood, taken in a trial of Ad26.COV2.S vaccine versus placebo. The chain has TRBV7-8 and TRBJ2-7; D unclear. CDR3 sequence (DNA): TGTGCCAGCAGCCGCCTCGACTACGAGCAGTACTTC. Its translation: CASSRLDYEQYF.